Following are 19 T cell receptor beta chains from one sample sequenced in a study of early T cells in non-severe SARS-CoV-2 infection (dated by TCRdb to about 2021). The protocol used for the library was 5' RACE. The sequencing machine was a NextSeq 500. The raw public data were reprocessed by TCRdb itself: fastp quality trimming at Q25, MiXCR clonotype calling, in-frame beta chains only. Merged by CDR3 protein, the rows form single entries marked with the most common genes and DNA. The sample data list just under 65,000 distinct CDR3 sequences, and 8% to 9% of these were observed just once. The ten largest account for around 15% of the sample. Sample: whole blood, taken at baseline. These receptors originate from an adult who was a healthcare worker with PCR-confirmed SARS-CoV-2 infection or an uninfected control (not recorded which).

The table lists this clonotype with many counts. This rearrangement joins TRBV2 to TRBJ2-5; 13 positions match TRBD2. The CDR3 totals 15 residues. Germline trimming cut 6 bases from V and 0 bases from J; bases unmatched to any gene: 1. In germline, CDR1 is SNHLY, CDR2 FYNNEI. The CDR3 loop is CASSGTSGNQETQYF. CDR3 coding DNA: TGTGCCAGCAGCGGGACTAGCGGGAACCAAGAGACCCAGTACTTC.

This chain joins TRBV12-3 or TRBV12-4 and TRBJ2-2; 8 bases fit TRBD1. The CDR3 extends over 15 amino acids. V lost 3 bases, J lost 6 bases, and 6 bases stayed unmatched. In DNA form, the CDR3 reads TGTGCCAGCAGTTTTGTTCAGGGGGCGTCCGGGGAGCTGTTTTTT. This codes for CASSFVQGASGELFF.

The table lists this clonotype with many counts. This chain uses TRBV12-3 or TRBV12-4 with TRBJ2-7; unclear D gene. The length of the CDR3 is 15 residues. Trimming took 4 bases from V and 7 from J, leaving 20 bases between them. The CDR3 is CASSSVGGLLSEQYF. The CDR3 bases are TGTGCCAGCAGTTCGGTGGGCGGCCTCCTCTCTGAGCAGTACTTC.

The chain combines TRBV30 with TRBJ1-1; TRBD1 is a possible D gene (6 bases). Germline CDR1 GTSNPN, CDR2 SVGIG (reference sequence). This CDR3 region has 13 residues. Between the trimmed V and J ends, which lost 4 bases and 4 bases, there was a span of 13 bases. Written as DNA, the CDR3 is TGTGCCTGGACGAGGGGGGTGAGCACTGAAGCTTTCTTT. It translates to CAWTRGVSTEAFF.

This clonotype turned up a few times. The chain couples TRBV11-2 to TRBJ2-1; possibly TRBD2 for D (6 bases). Germline CDR1 reads SGHAT; CDR2 reads FQNNGV. Deletions cut 5 bases from V and 9 bases from J, with 17 bases between. The CDR3 extends over 14 amino acids. The CDR3 nucleotides are TGTGCCAGCAGCGCCCCCTGGCGGGGAATTGAGCAGTTCTTC. This codes for CASSAPWRGIEQFF.

Concerning this clonotype: One base away lies a much larger clone, so this may be a sequencing read error. Without the conserved terminal phenylalanine or tryptophan, this CDR3 likely stems from a read error. The gene calls are TRBV6-6 and TRBJ2-7; 11 positions match TRBD2. Looked up from germline, CDR1 is MNHNY and CDR2 is SVGAGI (reference sequence). The trim removed 6 bases at V and 0 bases at J, leaving 4 bases unmatched. The length of the CDR3 is 15 residues. The CDR3: CASRQTSGSSYEQYL. The CDR3 DNA follows: TGTGCCAGCAGGCAAACTAGCGGGAGCTCCTACGAGCAGTACCTC.

In this sample, this clonotype turned up many times. The chain couples TRBV29-1 to TRBJ2-2, with TRBD2 identical over 10 bases. Trimming cost V 0 bases and J 4 bases; bases outside gene matches: 11. The CDR3 totals 18 residues. Germline V gene sequence: CDR1 SQVTM, CDR2 ANQGSEA. CDR3 nucleotides: TGCAGCGTTGAAGAAGGGGCTAGCGGGAGTCGTAGCACCGGGGAGCTGTTTTTT. Its translation: CSVEEGASGSRSTGELFF.

This clonotype was observed many times. This chain joins TRBV4-2 and TRBJ2-3; D is unclear. The CDR3 runs to 16 residues. V lost 0 bases to trimming and J lost 0 bases, with 10 bases between them. CDR1 and CDR2 from the germline V gene are LGHNA and YNFKEQ. The CDR3 sequence: CASSQEGRTSTDTQYF. The CDR3 DNA sequence: TGTGCCAGCAGCCAAGAGGGTCGGACGAGCACAGATACGCAGTATTTT.

This clonotype was observed a few times. V and J are TRBV5-6 and TRBJ2-3; D ambiguous. Trimming left V 1 base short and J 7 bases short, with 7 bases between. The germline V gene has CDR1 SGHDT and CDR2 YYEEEE. This CDR3 has 12 residues. CDR3 sequence (DNA): TGTGCCAGCAGCTTGTTACAAAATACGCAGTATTTT. Translation gives CASSLLQNTQYF. The whole variable domain, remainder taken from reference TRBV5-6 and TRBJ2-3, is DAGVTQSPTHLIKTRGQQVTLRCSPKSGHDTVSWYQQALGQGPQFIFQYYEEEERQRGNFPDRFSGHQFPNYSSELNVNALLLGDSALYLCASSLLQNTQYFGPGTRLTVL.

This clonotype was seen more than once but under ten times. The V and J genes are TRBV6-1 and TRBJ1-2, with 12 bases aligning to TRBD1. V lost 7 bases and J lost 8; bases outside the gene matches: 2. Germline-derived CDR1 and CDR2 are MNHNS and SASEGT. This CDR3 spans 12 amino acids. CDR3 sequence (DNA): TGTGCCAGCACCGGGACAGGGGGCGGCTACACCTTC. This sequence encodes CASTGTGGGYTF.

This clonotype has only a few counts. The chain has TRBV10-3 and TRBJ1-1, with D unclear. Trimming shortened V by 10 bases and J by 5 bases, and 26 bases separated the two germline ends. The CDR3 covers 16 residues. Per germline, CDR1 ENHRY and CDR2 SYGVKD. The CDR3 region is CATAARGNPKGTEAFF. CDR3 DNA: TGTGCCACCGCGGCCAGAGGCAACCCAAAAGGTACTGAAGCTTTCTTT.

V gene TRBV20-1 combines with J gene TRBJ2-3, with 13 bases identical to TRBD2. The ends lost 6 bases at V and 0 bases at J; junction bases unmatched: 6. Germline V gives CDR1 DFQATT, CDR2 SNEGSKA (reference sequence). The CDR3 runs to 16 residues. CDR3 DNA: TGCAGTGCAACCGGGACTAGCGGGACCAGCACAGATACGCAGTATTTT. Amino acid sequence: CSATGTSGTSTDTQYF.

The chain uses TRBV10-3 and TRBJ2-3; 11 nucleotides match TRBD2. Germline CDR1 reads ENHRY; CDR2 reads SYGVKD. The CDR3 runs to 14 residues. J gave up 5 bases and V 11 bases, and 9 bases lay outside the gene matches. The CDR3 coding sequence is TGTGCCGCTTCCACTAGCGGGAGTATAGATACGCAGTATTTT. As protein: CAASTSGSIDTQYF.

This clonotype is termed medium-sized (0.01 to 0.1%). The CDR3, as DNA: TGTGCCAGCAGCGTAGTTACTAGCGGGAACTACAATGAGCAGTTCTTC. Translating gives CASSVVTSGNYNEQFF. The chain links TRBV9 to TRBJ2-1; 10 bases match TRBD2. The CDR3 covers 16 residues. With 0 bases clipped from V and 3 bases from J, the junction kept 3 bases outside the gene matches. Germline lookup yields CDR1 SGDLS and CDR2 YYNGEE.

This clonotype was seen a few times. This chain uses TRBV6-5 with TRBJ2-4; maybe TRBD2 (5 bases). Trimming took off 2 bases at V and 7 bases at J, with 15 bases between the two ends. The CDR3 has 15 amino acids. Germline values: CDR1 MNHEY, CDR2 SVGAGI. CDR3 nucleotides: TGTGCCAGCAGTTACGCCAGAGGGAGTATGAACATTCAGTACTTC. Protein sequence: CASSYARGSMNIQYF.

This clonotype came up a few times. The genes are TRBV7-9 and TRBJ2-1, with 7 positions matching TRBD2. The junction had 7 bases not matched to a gene; V was cut back by 1 base and J by 4 bases. The CDR3 runs to 16 residues. Germline V gives CDR1 SEHNR, CDR2 FQNEAQ (reference sequence). CDR3 DNA: TGTGCCAGCAGCTTAGGTCCGGGACTACTTTACAATGAGCAGTTCTTC. It specifies CASSLGPGLLYNEQFF.

This clonotype was counted ten times or more. The chain carries TRBV19 and TRBJ2-1, with 8 positions matching TRBD2. The germline V gene has CDR1 LNHDA and CDR2 SQIVND (reference sequence). With V trimmed by 7 bases and J by 4 bases, 3 bases remained unmatched. The CDR3 is made up of 13 amino acids. CDR3 DNA sequence: TGTGCCAGTACGAGCGGGAGATACAATGAGCAGTTCTTC. Translation gives CASTSGRYNEQFF. Drawing the rest from reference TRBV19 and TRBJ2-1, the complete variable domain is DGGITQSPKYLFRKEGQNVTLSCEQNLNHDAMYWYRQDPGQGLRLIYYSQIVNDFQKGDIAEGYSVSREKKESFPLTVTSAQKNPTAFYLCASTSGRYNEQFFGPGTRLTVL.

The rearrangement links TRBV6-5 to TRBJ1-6; D gene uncertain. CDR3 size: 14 residues. Germline lookup yields CDR1 MNHEY and CDR2 SVGAGI. V lost 6 bases, J lost 7 bases, and 13 bases lay in between. DNA for the CDR3: TGTGCCAGCAGCGGAAGTAGGACCAATTCACCCCTCCACTTT. This sequence encodes CASSGSRTNSPLHF.

The gene calls are TRBV5-6 and TRBJ1-2; no reliable D call. V was cut by 2 bases and J by 3 bases, with 14 bases left in between. CDR3 size: 15 residues. Looked up from germline, CDR1 is SGHDT and CDR2 is YYEEEE. The CDR3 loop is CASSLGGSPYYGYTF. The CDR3, as DNA: TGTGCCAGCAGCTTAGGTGGCAGCCCCTACTATGGCTACACCTTC.